The TCR beta chain under discussion was sequenced for a study of cytomegalovirus exposure and HLA in healthy donors. General study findings and limits: Analyzed later, most CMV-associated TCR beta chains appeared HLA-restricted.

To note about this clone: Its antigen remains unknown.

The PCR used 60 Vbeta and 13 Jbeta primers. Method: immunoSEQ multiplex PCR; TCRdb's copy keeps in-frame clones and lacks some. The table has 100,000 or so clones, roughly 73% seen once. Germline V gives CDR1 SGHNT, CDR2 YENEEA. V was pared by 8 bases and J by 4 bases, with 9 bases of the junction left unmatched. This CDR3 is 14 amino acids long. The chain couples TRBV11-3 to TRBJ2-7; 9 nucleotides match TRBD1. The receptor was isolated from a woman in her forties in good health and CMV-seropositive. Material: PBMCs. CDR3 nucleotides: TGTGCCAGCGGAACAGGGGGCGCCCCGTACGAGCAGTACTTC. Its protein is CASGTGGAPYEQYF.